This section outlines one T cell receptor beta chain sequence together with its context. Its specific antigen is unknown. No base quality information exists; no much larger clone differs at one position. Counted from cysteine to phenylalanine, this CDR3 has 13 amino acids. Here the CDR3 DNA is all that survives: 39 bases in frame from base 1. Looking up the germline V gene yields CDR1 SGHTA and CDR2 FQGTGA. The trim is 5 bases for V and 7 bases for J, with a gap of 9 bases between the germline ends. TCRbeta CDR3 regions were amplified from genomic DNA by means of the immunoSEQ Assay, a bias-controlled multiplex PCR. On the authors' methods: The number of nucleated cells in each sample was estimated by amplification of reference gene primers within the assay. Sequence reads were collapsed and filtered to measure the absolute abundance of every unique TCRbeta CDR3 rearrangement. For each sample, productive Simpson clonality was calculated as the square root of Simpson's diversity index across productive rearrangements. The source is immuneACCESS, and TCRdb retained only in-frame sequences with V and J called. Part of the clones is not carried over; for the studies checked, unresolved V genes explain less than half of this, and the remainder is unexplained. That table gives V, J and clone size, and the DNA gave D and trimming. This sample is represented by 200,000 to 300,000 clones; about 90% of them were singletons. The top ten hold about 0.8% of the sample.

This specimen belongs to a study of blood T cell repertoires in COVID-19 (dated by TCRdb to the early 2020s). With regard to the full study: Samples covering the acute and convalescent phases of COVID-19 were provided by collaborators in the United States, Italy and Spain. The prospective study material was composed of cDNA or gDNA derived from T cells, B-cell-depleted T cells, or PBMCs. The dataset comprised deeply sampled blood TCRbeta repertoires from subjects exposed to, actively infected with, or recovered from COVID-19. The repertoires were released in a freely available public database meant as a resource for research on the immune response to SARS-CoV-2. The samples were drawn from two sources: the first 160 participants of the ongoing ImmuneRACE study, and fewer than 1,500 subjects contributed by 6 global collaborators. A de-identified subject ID, COVID-19 status, age in years and sex were almost always included in the sample metadata. HLA class I and class II types, where available, came from metadata supplied by the sample provider rather than from assay-based typing. Findings and caveats that apply to the study as a whole: Clinical and demographic metadata were provided uncurated, with the amount varying by source and participant.

At one collaborating source in Seattle, patients were enrolled during active infection and were followed longitudinally through the course of disease. Collaborating institutions collected whole blood in K2EDTA tubes following their own protocols. For TCRbeta analysis, collaborators shipped samples as frozen whole blood, isolated PBMCs, or DNA extracted from either of those sample types. This sequence originates from a man younger than 45 with COVID-19, enrolled during active disease. The V and J genes are TRBV7-3 and TRBJ1-6; no D gene is confidently identified. Source material: peripheral blood. The CDR3 has the sequence CASSIDMNSPLHF. The DNA sequence reads TGTGCCAGCAGCATTGACATGAATTCACCCCTCCACTTT. Reference TRBV7-3 and TRBJ1-6 proteins supply the regions before and after the CDR3; the full variable domain is: GAGVSQTPSNKVTEKGKYVELRCDPISGHTALYWYRQSLGQGPEFLIYFQGTGAADDSGLPNDRFFAVRPEGSVSTLKIQRTERGDSAVYLCASSIDMNSPLHFGNGTRLTVT.